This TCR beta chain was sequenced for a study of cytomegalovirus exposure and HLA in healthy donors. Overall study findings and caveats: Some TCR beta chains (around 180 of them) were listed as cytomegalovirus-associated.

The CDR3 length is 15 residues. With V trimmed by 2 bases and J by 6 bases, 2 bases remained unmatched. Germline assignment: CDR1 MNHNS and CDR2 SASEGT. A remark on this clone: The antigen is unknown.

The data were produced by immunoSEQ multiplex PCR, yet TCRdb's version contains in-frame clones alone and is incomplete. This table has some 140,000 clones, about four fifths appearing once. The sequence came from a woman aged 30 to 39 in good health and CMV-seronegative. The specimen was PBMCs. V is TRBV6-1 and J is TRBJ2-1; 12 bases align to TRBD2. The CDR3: CASSELAGGPNEQFF. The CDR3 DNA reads TGTGCCAGCAGTGAACTAGCGGGGGGGCCCAATGAGCAGTTCTTC.